The 13 T cell receptor beta chains given below trace back to one sample, sequenced in a study of blood T cell repertoires in COVID-19. The protocol was immunoSEQ multiplex PCR, while the TCRdb copy is restricted to in-frame clones and leaves out a portion. The sample yields about 130,000 clones, roughly 89% seen once. The sequenced sample was peripheral blood. These receptors were taken from a man in his sixties with COVID-19, enrolled during active disease.

This sequence joins TRBV6-5 and TRBJ1-1; D gene unclear. CDR3 length: 12 amino acids. CDR1 MNHEY and CDR2 SVGAGI come from the germline V gene. Trimming left V 7 bases short and J 11 bases short, with 17 bases between. For the CDR3, the DNA is TGTGCCAGCACCGAGGGCCGACGATGGGCTTTCTTT. Protein sequence: CASTEGRRWAFF.

The J gene is TRBJ2-7, the V gene TRBV5-4, with D possibly TRBD1 on 5 matching bases. This CDR3 is built from 13 residues. The germline CDR1 and CDR2 sequences are SGHNT and YYREEE (reference sequence). Trimming stripped 4 bases from V and 3 bases from J, with 11 bases between. The CDR3 DNA sequence: TGTGCCAGCAGCGCCCCAGGGATCTACGAGCAGTACTTC. Its protein is CASSAPGIYEQYF.

The V gene is TRBV7-2, the J gene TRBJ2-2; 10 nucleotides line up with TRBD2. This CDR3 is built from 14 residues. After removal of 8 bases from V and 9 bases from J, the junction contained 9 bases not matched to a gene. Germline V gives CDR1 SGHTA, CDR2 FQGNSA. The CDR3 coding sequence is TGTGCCAGCGGCCTTAGCGGGGGGCAGAGGGAGCTGTTTTTT. This gives the protein CASGLSGGQRELFF.

V is TRBV4-1 and J is TRBJ2-2; 10 bases match TRBD2. Germline CDR1 is MGHRA and CDR2 is YSYEKL. This CDR3 contains 15 residues. The V gene end was trimmed by 3 bases and the J gene end by 5 bases; junction bases not matched to a gene: 3. The CDR3 nucleotides are TGCGCCAGCAGCCAGTCTAGCGGGGGAACCGGGGAGCTGTTTTTT. Translation: CASSQSSGGTGELFF.

J is TRBJ1-2 and V is TRBV12-3 or TRBV12-4, with TRBD1 matching over 9 bases. The CDR3 length is 13 residues. V lost 6 bases to trimming and J lost 10 bases; unmatched junction nucleotides: 9. The CDR3 nucleotides are TGTGCCAGCAGACCGGGACAGGGCCCTTCCTACACCTTC. Translation gives CASRPGQGPSYTF.

The gene calls are TRBV11-2 and TRBJ2-3, with TRBD2 matching over 13 bases. Trimming cost V 5 bases and J 6 bases; bases outside gene matches: 5. Germline V gene data show CDR1 as SGHAT and CDR2 as FQNNGV. The CDR3 sequence is 15 residues long. The CDR3 reads CASSILAGGFDTQYF. The CDR3 DNA reads TGTGCCAGCAGCATACTAGCGGGAGGGTTTGATACGCAGTATTTT.

The chain carries TRBV27 and TRBJ2-2; possibly TRBD1 for D (5 bases). Germline V lookup: CDR1 MNHEY, CDR2 SMNVEV (reference sequence). The V end was cut by 6 bases, the J end by 5 bases, with 16 bases between. CDR3 length equals 15 residues. The CDR3: CASRAQGGNTGELFF. The CDR3 region has the DNA TGTGCCAGCAGAGCGCAGGGTGGGAATACCGGGGAGCTGTTTTTT.

The chain recombines TRBV24-1 with TRBJ1-2; TRBD1 might be the D (6 bases). CDR1 KGHDR and CDR2 SFDVKD come from the germline V gene. Trimming cost V 5 bases and J 8 bases, with 14 bases left between them. This CDR3 has 13 residues. Here the CDR3 reads CATSGIGGAGYTF. The CDR3 nucleotides read TGTGCCACCAGTGGAATTGGGGGCGCAGGCTACACCTTC.

This clone was counted once. The chain recombines TRBV18 with TRBJ2-1; 10 positions match TRBD1. The CDR3 has 13 amino acids. The germline V gene has CDR1 KGHSH and CDR2 LQKENI. V lost 3 bases, J lost 10 bases, and 3 bases stayed unmatched. In nucleotides, the CDR3 is TGTGCCAGCTCACCGACAGGGGGCGGAGAGCAGTTCTTC. Translated: CASSPTGGGEQFF.

This chain uses TRBV5-4 with TRBJ1-4; 10 bases fit TRBD1. V lost 0 bases, J lost 8 bases, and 7 bases stayed unmatched. CDR1 is SGHNT and CDR2 is YYREEE in the germline V gene (reference sequence). The length of the CDR3 is 16 residues. In DNA, the CDR3 is TGTGCCAGCAGCTTGGCCGGGACAGGGGATTACGAAAAACTGTTTTTT. Translated: CASSLAGTGDYEKLFF.

The chain links TRBV25-1 to TRBJ2-6; TRBD2 matches at 7 bases. V trimming: 6 bases; J trimming: 0 bases; junction bases outside the gene matches: 5. The CDR3 spans 16 residues. The V gene's germline CDR1 is MGHDK and CDR2 SYGVNS. The CDR3 nucleotides read TGTGCCAGCAGGACCGGGGGGAACTCTGGGGCCAACGTCCTGACTTTC. Protein sequence: CASRTGGNSGANVLTF.

The V and J genes are TRBV28 and TRBJ2-1, with unresolved D. The germline gives CDR1 MDHEN, CDR2 SYDVKM. The CDR3 covers 14 residues. Trimming pared 3 bases from V and 6 bases from J, leaving 12 bases between. The CDR3 spells CASSFGSQVNEQFF. For the CDR3, the DNA is TGTGCCAGCAGTTTCGGGTCTCAAGTCAATGAGCAGTTCTTC.

This clone was found once. The J gene is TRBJ1-3, the V gene TRBV2; 10 bases match TRBD1. Trimming took 6 bases from V and 2 from J; bases not matched to a gene: 4. Germline V gives CDR1 SNHLY, CDR2 FYNNEI. The CDR3 runs to 15 residues. The CDR3 loop is CASSPTGGTGNTIYF. The CDR3 coding sequence is TGTGCCAGCAGCCCGACAGGGGGCACTGGAAACACCATATATTTT. Supplemented by reference TRBV2 and TRBJ1-3, the full variable domain reads EPEVTQTPSHQVTQMGQEVILRCVPISNHLYFYWYRQILGQKVEFLVSFYNNEISEKSEIFDDQFSVERPDGSNFTLKIRSTKLEDSAMYFCASSPTGGTGNTIYFGEGSWLTVV.